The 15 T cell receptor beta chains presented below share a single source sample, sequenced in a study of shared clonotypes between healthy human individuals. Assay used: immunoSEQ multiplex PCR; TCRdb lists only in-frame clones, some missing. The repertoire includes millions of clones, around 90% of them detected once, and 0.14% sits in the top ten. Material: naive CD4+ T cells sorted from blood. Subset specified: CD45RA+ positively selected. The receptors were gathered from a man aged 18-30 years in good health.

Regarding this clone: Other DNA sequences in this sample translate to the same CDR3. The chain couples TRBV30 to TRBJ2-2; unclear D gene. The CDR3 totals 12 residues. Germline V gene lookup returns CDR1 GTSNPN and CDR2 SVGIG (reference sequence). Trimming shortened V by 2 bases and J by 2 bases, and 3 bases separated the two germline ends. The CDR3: CAWSSNTGELFF. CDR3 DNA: TGTGCCTGGAGTTCTAACACCGGGGAGCTGTTTTTT.

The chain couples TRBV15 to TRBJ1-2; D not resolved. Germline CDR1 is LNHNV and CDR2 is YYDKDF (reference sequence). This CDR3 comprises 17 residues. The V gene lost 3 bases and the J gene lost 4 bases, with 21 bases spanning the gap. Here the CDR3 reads CATSSPSGSGSGYGYTF. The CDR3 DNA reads TGTGCCACCAGCAGCCCCTCCGGTTCTGGTTCGGGCTATGGCTACACCTTC.

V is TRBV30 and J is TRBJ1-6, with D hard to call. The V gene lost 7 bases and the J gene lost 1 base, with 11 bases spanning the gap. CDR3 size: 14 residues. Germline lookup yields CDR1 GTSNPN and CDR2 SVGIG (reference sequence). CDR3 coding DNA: TGTGCCTACTCTTCCGGGTCCTATAATTCACCCCTCCACTTT. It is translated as CAYSSGSYNSPLHF. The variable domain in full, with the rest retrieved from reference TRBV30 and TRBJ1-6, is SQTIHQWPATLVQPVGSPLSLECTVEGTSNPNLYWYRQAAGRGLQLLFYSVGIGQISSEVPQNLSASRPQDRQFILSSKKLLLSDSGFYLCAYSSGSYNSPLHFGNGTRLTVT.

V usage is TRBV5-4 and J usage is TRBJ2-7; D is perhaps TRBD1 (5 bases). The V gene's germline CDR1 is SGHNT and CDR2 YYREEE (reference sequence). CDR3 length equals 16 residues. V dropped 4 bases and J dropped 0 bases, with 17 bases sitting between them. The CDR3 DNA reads TGTGCCAGCAGCGGAAAAATTTCGACAGCCTCCTACGAGCAGTACTTC. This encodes CASSGKISTASYEQYF.

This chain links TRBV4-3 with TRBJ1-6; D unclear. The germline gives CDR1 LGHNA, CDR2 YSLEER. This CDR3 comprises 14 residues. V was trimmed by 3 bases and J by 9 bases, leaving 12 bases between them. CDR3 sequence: CASSHGRCGSPLHF. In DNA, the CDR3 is TGCGCCAGCAGCCATGGTAGATGCGGTTCACCCCTCCACTTT.

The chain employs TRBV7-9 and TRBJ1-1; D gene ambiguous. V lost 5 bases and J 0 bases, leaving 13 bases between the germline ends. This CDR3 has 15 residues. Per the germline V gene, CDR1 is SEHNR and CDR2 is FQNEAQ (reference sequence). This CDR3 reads CASSQQTIMNTEAFF. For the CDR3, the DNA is TGTGCCAGCAGCCAACAGACCATCATGAACACTGAAGCTTTCTTT. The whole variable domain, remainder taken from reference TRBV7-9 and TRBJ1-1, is DTGVSQNPRHKITKRGQNVTFRCDPISEHNRLYWYRQTLGQGPEFLTYFQNEAQLEKSRLLSDRFSAERPKGSFSTLEIQRTEQGDSAMYLCASSQQTIMNTEAFFGQGTRLTVV.

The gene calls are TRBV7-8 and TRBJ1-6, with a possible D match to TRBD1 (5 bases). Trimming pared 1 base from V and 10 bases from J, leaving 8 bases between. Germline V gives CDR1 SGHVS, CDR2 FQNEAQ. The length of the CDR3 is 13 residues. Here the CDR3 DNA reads TGTGCCAGCAGCTTAGTACAGGAGTCACCCCTCCACTTT. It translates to CASSLVQESPLHF. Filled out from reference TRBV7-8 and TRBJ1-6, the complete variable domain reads GAGVSQSPRYKVAKRGQDVALRCDPISGHVSLFWYQQALGQGPEFLTYFQNEAQLDKSGLPSDRFFAERPEGSVSTLKIQRTQQEDSAVYLCASSLVQESPLHFGNGTRLTVT.

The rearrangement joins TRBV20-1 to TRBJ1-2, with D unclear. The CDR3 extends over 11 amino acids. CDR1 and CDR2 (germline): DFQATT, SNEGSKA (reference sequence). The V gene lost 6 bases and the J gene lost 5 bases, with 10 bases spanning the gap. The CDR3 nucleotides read TGCAGTGCCCGGACGCCTTATGGCTACACCTTC. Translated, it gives CSARTPYGYTF.

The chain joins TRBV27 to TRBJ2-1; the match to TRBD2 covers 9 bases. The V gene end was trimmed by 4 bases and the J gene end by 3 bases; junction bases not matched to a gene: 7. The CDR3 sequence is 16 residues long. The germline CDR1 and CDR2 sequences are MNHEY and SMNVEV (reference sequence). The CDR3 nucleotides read TGTGCCAGCAGTTCCTTTAGCGGGAGCAACTACAATGAGCAGTTCTTC. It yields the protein CASSSFSGSNYNEQFF.

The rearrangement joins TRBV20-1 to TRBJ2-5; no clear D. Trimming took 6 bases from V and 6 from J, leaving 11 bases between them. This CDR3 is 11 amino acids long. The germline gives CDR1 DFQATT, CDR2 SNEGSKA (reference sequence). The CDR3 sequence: CSARSTQTQYF. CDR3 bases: TGCAGTGCCCGGTCAACTCAGACCCAGTACTTC.

The CDR3 reads CASSQKDRRNTEAFF. In DNA, the CDR3 is TGCGCCAGCAGCCAGAAGGACCGGCGAAACACTGAAGCTTTCTTT. The V and J genes are TRBV4-1 and TRBJ1-1; D remains unclear. CDR3 length equals 15 residues. Germline-derived CDR1 and CDR2 are MGHRA and YSYEKL. V was clipped by 3 bases and J by 2 bases, with 13 bases between them.

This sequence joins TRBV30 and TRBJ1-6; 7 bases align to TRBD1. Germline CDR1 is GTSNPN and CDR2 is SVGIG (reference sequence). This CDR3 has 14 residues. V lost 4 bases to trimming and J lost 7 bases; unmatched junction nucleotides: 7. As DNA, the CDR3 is TGTGCCTGGACCCAACAGGGGAGCAATTCACCCCTCCACTTT. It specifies CAWTQQGSNSPLHF.

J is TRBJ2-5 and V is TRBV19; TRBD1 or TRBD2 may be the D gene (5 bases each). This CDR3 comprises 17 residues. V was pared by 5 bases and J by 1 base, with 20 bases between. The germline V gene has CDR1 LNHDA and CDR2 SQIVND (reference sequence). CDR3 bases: TGTGCCAGTAGTCCACCTCTAGCAGGGCGAGGCCAAGAGACCCAGTACTTC. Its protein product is CASSPPLAGRGQETQYF. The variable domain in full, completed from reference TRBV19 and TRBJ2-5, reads DGGITQSPKYLFRKEGQNVTLSCEQNLNHDAMYWYRQDPGQGLRLIYYSQIVNDFQKGDIAEGYSVSREKKESFPLTVTSAQKNPTAFYLCASSPPLAGRGQETQYFGPGTRLLVL.

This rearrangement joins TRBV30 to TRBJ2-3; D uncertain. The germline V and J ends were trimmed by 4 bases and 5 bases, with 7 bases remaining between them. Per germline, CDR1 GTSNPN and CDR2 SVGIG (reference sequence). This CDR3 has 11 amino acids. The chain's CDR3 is CAWTPGDTQYF. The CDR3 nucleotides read TGTGCCTGGACCCCAGGAGATACGCAGTATTTT.

The CDR3 spells CASSSGTSGSYGELFF. The CDR3 nucleotides read TGTGCCAGCAGTTCCGGGACTAGCGGGAGCTACGGGGAGCTGTTTTTT. V is TRBV6-5 and J is TRBJ2-2; the match to TRBD2 covers 14 bases. This CDR3 is 16 amino acids long. The J segment lost 7 bases and the V segment lost 4 bases, leaving 5 bases of the junction unmatched. CDR1 and CDR2 from the germline V gene are MNHEY and SVGAGI.